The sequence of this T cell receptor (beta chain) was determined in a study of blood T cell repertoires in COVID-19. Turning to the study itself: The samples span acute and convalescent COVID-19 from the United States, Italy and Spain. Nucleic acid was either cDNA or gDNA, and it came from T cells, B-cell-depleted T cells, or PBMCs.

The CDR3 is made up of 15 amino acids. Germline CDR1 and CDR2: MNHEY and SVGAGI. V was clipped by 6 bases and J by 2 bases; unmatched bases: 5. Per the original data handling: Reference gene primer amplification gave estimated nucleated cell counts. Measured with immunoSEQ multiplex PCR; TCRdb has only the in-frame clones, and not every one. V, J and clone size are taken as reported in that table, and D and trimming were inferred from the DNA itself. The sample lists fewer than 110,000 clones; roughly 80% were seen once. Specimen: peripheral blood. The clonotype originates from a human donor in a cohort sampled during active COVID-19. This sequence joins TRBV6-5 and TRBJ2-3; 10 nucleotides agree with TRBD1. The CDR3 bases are TGTGCCAGCAGGGCCGGGACAGGGGACACAGATACGCAGTATTTT. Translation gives CASRAGTGDTDTQYF.